The 20 T cell receptor beta chains presented below share a single source sample, sequenced in a study of blood T cell repertoires in COVID-19. Sequencing was performed with immunoSEQ multiplex PCR; in TCRdb, only in-frame clones are kept and a portion is missing. The table has about 320,000 clones, 70% to 90% seen once; the top ten hold less than 6%. Sequencing used PBMCs or T cells enriched from blood (not recorded which). The receptors derive from a woman in her 30s who had recovered from COVID-19.

Note on this clone: Lacking the conserved final phenylalanine or tryptophan, this CDR3 likely reflects a read error. No DNA is shown, since the ends of the CDR3 on it are uncertain; the CDR3 is the one TCRdb lists. This chain uses TRBV21-1 with TRBJ2-3; the listed D gene, TRBD2, was not tested against the DNA. TRBV21-1 is a listed pseudogene. The CDR3 comprises 9 residues, both ends counted. The CDR3 loop reads CASSPRVAG.

The chain couples TRBV7-8 to TRBJ2-2, with 8 bases fitting TRBD1. Germline V gene data show CDR1 as SGHVS and CDR2 as FQNEAQ. The J segment lost 8 bases and the V segment lost 6 bases, leaving 23 bases of the junction unmatched. The CDR3 runs 19 residues. CDR3 DNA sequence: TGTGCCAGCAGTTCAGCTCAGATACCGGGACAGGTCTTCGCGGGGGAGCTGTTTTTT. Amino acids: CASSSAQIPGQVFAGELFF.

This chain links TRBV18 with TRBJ1-5, with D unresolved. The CDR3 runs 14 residues. The V gene's germline CDR1 is KGHSH and CDR2 LQKENI. The V gene lost 0 bases and the J gene lost 5 bases, with 8 bases spanning the gap. CDR3 nucleotides: TGTGCCAGCTCACCACCACTCGTGGATCAGCCCCAGCATTTT. Amino acid sequence: CASSPPLVDQPQHF.

The CDR3, as DNA: TGTGCCAGCAGACCAGCGACCCACACTGAAGCTTTCTTT. Translation: CASRPATHTEAFF. The chain links TRBV6-5 to TRBJ1-1; unclear D gene. V lost 6 bases, J lost 3 bases, and 11 bases lay in between. This CDR3 is 13 amino acids long. Germline V gene data show CDR1 as MNHEY and CDR2 as SVGAGI.

CDR3 loop: CASSSTLNTEAFF. The CDR3 DNA reads TGTGCCAGCAGCTCGACACTGAACACTGAAGCTTTCTTT. This chain links TRBV7-3 with TRBJ1-1, with unresolved D. This CDR3 has 13 amino acids. Trimming pared 4 bases from V and 0 bases from J, leaving 6 bases between. The germline gives CDR1 SGHTA, CDR2 FQGTGA.

The gene calls are TRBV20-1 and TRBJ1-4; weak D call: TRBD1 (5 bases). CDR1 is DFQATT, CDR2 SNEGSKA, per germline (reference sequence). This CDR3 comprises 11 residues. V dropped 4 bases and J dropped 7 bases, with 7 bases sitting between them. CDR3: CSAKGLEKLFF. CDR3 in DNA: TGCAGTGCTAAGGGGCTTGAAAAACTGTTTTTT.

The V gene is TRBV11-2, the J gene TRBJ2-3; 7 nucleotides line up with TRBD2. J gave up 6 bases and V 1 base, and 7 bases lay outside the gene matches. Germline CDR1 is SGHAT and CDR2 is FQNNGV. The CDR3 consists of 15 residues. The CDR3 DNA is TGTGCCAGCAGCTTAGCAGGCCAGGGAGGGGATACGCAGTATTTT. Translating it yields CASSLAGQGGDTQYF.

The genes are TRBV6-2 or TRBV6-3 and TRBJ1-6; 9 bases agree with TRBD1. The CDR3 covers 18 residues. From germline, CDR1 is MNHEY and CDR2 SVGEGT. With V trimmed by 6 bases and J by 3 bases, 12 bases remained unmatched. The CDR3 here is CASSSGTGKIVYNSPLHF. The CDR3 DNA reads TGTGCCAGCAGCTCCGGGACAGGGAAAATTGTCTATAATTCACCCCTCCACTTT.

This clone appeared a single time. The gene calls are TRBV6-5 and TRBJ1-5; weak D call: TRBD1 (5 bases). The CDR3 is 14 amino acids. The V end was cut by 5 bases, the J end by 6 bases, with 14 bases between. Germline V gene lookup returns CDR1 MNHEY and CDR2 SVGAGI. The CDR3 is CASSTRGRGQPQHF. The CDR3 coding sequence is TGTGCCAGCAGTACCCGCGGGAGGGGTCAGCCCCAGCATTTT.

The V and J genes are TRBV7-9 and TRBJ2-2, with 9 positions matching TRBD1. The CDR3 is made up of 16 amino acids. The V and J ends lost 5 bases and 2 bases, in that order; junction bases with no gene match: 6. Germline V gene lookup returns CDR1 SEHNR and CDR2 FQNEAQ (reference sequence). As DNA, the CDR3 is TGTGCCAGCAGCGTACCGGGACAGGGAAACACCGGGGAGCTGTTTTTT. Residues: CASSVPGQGNTGELFF.

As concerns this clone: An end of the junction differs from the germline gene, which may be a read error. The chain couples TRBV7-6 to TRBJ1-2; weak D call: TRBD1 (5 bases). CDR1 SGHVS and CDR2 FNYEAQ come from the germline V gene. There are 14 residues in the CDR3. DNA for the CDR3: TGTGCCAGTAGCTTAGCGGGGGGGGGCTATGGCTACACCTTC. This sequence encodes CASSLAGGGYGYTF.

This clone was seen only a few times. V usage is TRBV28 and J usage is TRBJ1-3; 8 nucleotides agree with TRBD1. The V gene end was trimmed by 2 bases and the J gene end by 1 base; junction bases not matched to a gene: 4. The CDR3 totals 16 residues. CDR1 MDHEN and CDR2 SYDVKM come from the germline V gene. In DNA form, the CDR3 reads TGTGCCAGCAGTTTAGGGACAGGCGTTTCTGGAAACACCATATATTTT. As protein: CASSLGTGVSGNTIYF.

This clone is a singleton in its sample. The gene calls are TRBV10-2 and TRBJ2-3; D perhaps matches TRBD2 (6 bases). The germline V gene encodes CDR1 WSHSY and CDR2 SAAADI. Trimming stripped 4 bases from V and 5 bases from J, with 13 bases between. This CDR3 has 14 residues. CDR3 nucleotide sequence: TGCGCCAGCAGTGGGAGGGCGGCTGAAGATACGCAGTATTTT. Protein sequence: CASSGRAAEDTQYF.

The rearrangement uses TRBV7-9 and TRBJ1-4; D perhaps matches TRBD1 (6 bases). Germline V gene lookup returns CDR1 SEHNR and CDR2 FQNEAQ (reference sequence). With 6 bases removed from V and 7 bases from J, the gap between germline ends came to 15 bases. The CDR3 contains 14 residues. The CDR3 loop is CASSSPGHSEKLFF. The CDR3 nucleotides read TGTGCCAGCAGTTCTCCGGGACATAGTGAAAAACTGTTTTTT. The entire variable domain, with the rest obtained from reference TRBV7-9 and TRBJ1-4, is as follows: DTGVSQNPRHKITKRGQNVTFRCDPISEHNRLYWYRQTLGQGPEFLTYFQNEAQLEKSRLLSDRFSAERPKGSFSTLEIQRTEQGDSAMYLCASSSPGHSEKLFFGSGTQLSVL.

In its sample, this clone was seen a few times. The V gene is TRBV9, the J gene TRBJ1-4; no clear D gene. The germline V gene has CDR1 SGDLS and CDR2 YYNGEE. The ends were cut back, 4 bases at V and 6 bases at J, with 10 bases in the middle. This CDR3 region has 13 residues. The CDR3 spells CASSPRPDEKLFF. The CDR3 region has the DNA TGTGCCAGCAGCCCGCGGCCCGATGAAAAACTGTTTTTT. Based on the CDR3 plus reference TRBV9 and TRBJ1-4, the full variable domain is DSGVTQTPKHLITATGQRVTLRCSPRSGDLSVYWYQQSLDQGLQFLIQYYNGEERAKGNILERFSAQQFPDLHSELNLSSLELGDSALYFCASSPRPDEKLFFGSGTQLSVL.

This chain joins TRBV30 and TRBJ2-4; TRBD1 aligns across 12 bases. This CDR3 region has 20 residues. Per the germline V gene, CDR1 is GTSNPN and CDR2 is SVGIG (reference sequence). The V segment lost 4 bases and the J segment 0 bases; nucleotides outside the gene matches: 16. The CDR3 loop is CAWNHPGQGARLLAKNIQYF. The CDR3 DNA reads TGTGCCTGGAACCACCCGGGACAGGGGGCTCGACTGCTAGCCAAAAACATTCAGTACTTC.

The chain recombines TRBV5-1 with TRBJ1-3; TRBD1 matches at 9 bases. CDR3 length equals 14 residues. V lost 4 bases to trimming and J lost 8 bases; unmatched junction nucleotides: 7. CDR1 SGHRS and CDR2 YFSETQ come from the germline V gene. The CDR3 region has the DNA TGCGCCAGCAGCCCTACAGGGGGCTGGGACACCATATATTTT. Translation gives CASSPTGGWDTIYF.

The chain's CDR3 is CASSEGGISGNTIYF. CDR3 DNA sequence: TGCGCCAGCAGTGAGGGCGGAATTTCTGGAAACACCATATATTTT. The chain has TRBV10-1 and TRBJ1-3; D remains unclear. The V end was cut by 2 bases, the J end by 1 base, with 9 bases between. This CDR3 region has 15 residues. Germline values: CDR1 WNHNN, CDR2 SYGVQD (reference sequence).

The CDR3 sequence is CASSLSPEGSTEAFF. CDR3 bases: TGTGCCAGCAGCTTGTCTCCGGAAGGGAGCACTGAAGCTTTCTTT. This chain joins TRBV5-4 and TRBJ1-1; D ambiguous. The CDR3 covers 15 residues. From germline, CDR1 is SGHNT and CDR2 YYREEE (reference sequence). V dropped 1 base and J dropped 4 bases, with 14 bases sitting between them. The full variable domain, in which reference TRBV5-4 and TRBJ1-1 provide the parts outside the CDR3, is ETGVTQSPTHLIKTRGQQVTLRCSSQSGHNTVSWYQQALGQGPQFIFQYYREEENGRGNFPPRFSGLQFPNYSSELNVNALELDDSALYLCASSLSPEGSTEAFFGQGTRLTVV.

V gene TRBV6-5 combines with J gene TRBJ1-2; 7 bases align to TRBD1. The CDR3 extends over 13 amino acids. J gave up 6 bases and V 11 bases, and 12 bases lay outside the gene matches. Per germline, CDR1 MNHEY and CDR2 SVGAGI. CDR3 protein: CALIRDSHNGYTF. The CDR3 bases are TGTGCCCTCATCCGGGACAGTCATAATGGCTACACCTTC.